The rows below give T cell receptor beta chains drawn from one sample of a study of blood T cells in healthy people across ages. TCRdb re-analysed the 5' RACE reads in MiXCR, keeping a single row per CDR3 protein. Seen here are more than 900,000 distinct CDR3 sequences, approximately 25% observed once, and the top ten hold less than 0.85%. These same records also appear under a second study, on T cells of mothers and their children.

The sequencing sample was made of blood. These TCRs come from a girl aged 2-10 years in good health. The CDR3 runs from the conserved cysteine through the conserved F or W. A D gene is named only where the DNA matches it firmly. The size of a clone is reported for some rows only, either as once, few or many, or as a class for expanded clones.

d_call	v_call	j_call	clone_size	cdr3_aa	cdr3_nt
TRBD2	TRBV28	TRBJ2-7	.	CASSGSTSGSYEQYF	TGTGCCAGCAGTGGCTCGACTAGCGGTTCCTACGAGCAGTACTTC
.	TRBV7-9	TRBJ2-5	.	CASSLARGDKETQYF	TGTGCCAGCAGCTTAGCGCGCGGGGACAAAGAGACCCAGTACTTC
TRBD2	TRBV7-6	TRBJ2-1	.	CASSLKVTSGLRYNEQFF	TGTGCCAGCAGCTTAAAAGTGACTAGCGGGTTGCGTTACAATGAGCAGTTCTTC
.	TRBV5-1	TRBJ2-1	.	CASRFDEQFF	TGCGCCAGCAGGTTCGATGAGCAGTTCTTC
TRBD2	TRBV29-1	TRBJ2-2	.	CSVGGTQTGELFF	TGCAGCGTGGGAGGGACGCAAACCGGGGAGCTGTTTTTT
.	TRBV5-6	TRBJ1-4	.	CASSFDPSGTEKLFF	TGTGCCAGCAGCTTCGACCCTTCGGGGACTGAAAAACTGTTTTTT
.	TRBV6-5	TRBJ1-2	few	CASSYRANYGYTF	TGTGCCAGCAGTTACAGGGCTAACTATGGCTACACCTTC
.	TRBV4-1	TRBJ1-1	.	CASSGGAIREAFF	TGCGCCAGCAGCGGGGGCGCTATTCGTGAAGCTTTCTTT
.	TRBV10-3	TRBJ2-2	.	CAISEFNTGELFF	TGTGCCATCAGTGAATTTAACACCGGGGAGCTGTTTTTT
TRBD1	TRBV7-8	TRBJ1-4	.	CASKQGAHGNEKLFF	TGTGCCAGCAAACAGGGGGCGCATGGGAATGAAAAACTGTTTTTT
.	TRBV7-2	TRBJ1-6	.	CASSSRPESSYNSPLHF	TGTGCCAGCAGCTCCCGCCCTGAGAGCTCCTATAATTCACCCCTCCACTTT
TRBD2	TRBV10-3	TRBJ2-3	.	CAISEGLAGDTQYF	TGTGCCATCAGTGAGGGACTAGCTGGAGATACGCAGTATTTT
.	TRBV29-1	TRBJ2-7	few	CSAVGQYYEQYF	TGCAGCGCCGTAGGACAGTACTACGAGCAGTACTTC
.	TRBV7-2	TRBJ2-3	few	CASSRQPTKSTDTQYF	TGTGCCAGCAGCCGACAGCCTACTAAAAGCACAGATACGCAGTATTTT
.	TRBV2	TRBJ2-1	.	CASSETGLIHF	TGTGCCAGCAGTGAAACAGGGTTAATCCACTTC
.	TRBV4-1	TRBJ2-2	few	CASSPPTDTGELFF	TGCGCCAGCAGCCCCCCGACAGACACCGGGGAGCTGTTTTTT
.	TRBV7-9	TRBJ1-6	.	CASSPGPDNSPLHF	TGTGCCAGCAGCCCCGGGCCAGATAATTCACCCCTCCACTTT
.	TRBV20-1	TRBJ2-7	.	CSARVRGSSYEQYF	TGCAGTGCTAGGGTACGGGGTTCCTCCTACGAGCAGTACTTC
.	TRBV12-3/TRBV12-4	TRBJ1-2	few	CASKTGGEVSF	TGTGCCAGCAAGACTGGTGGGGAGGTGTCCTTC
.	TRBV12-3/TRBV12-4	TRBJ1-2	.	CASSYGPGGAYTF	TGTGCCAGCAGTTACGGCCCCGGAGGTGCCTACACCTTC
TRBD1	TRBV7-2	TRBJ1-2	.	CASSLGGTGDLYGYTF	TGTGCCAGCAGCTTAGGAGGGACAGGGGATCTCTATGGCTACACCTTC
TRBD2	TRBV29-1	TRBJ2-1	.	CSVAVAGSYNEQFF	TGCAGCGTCGCCGTAGCGGGTTCCTACAATGAGCAGTTCTTC
.	TRBV10-3	TRBJ1-1	few	CAISESIGGKDTEAFF	TGTGCCATCAGTGAGTCGATCGGAGGGAAGGACACTGAAGCTTTCTTT
.	TRBV7-9	TRBJ1-4	.	CASSFLKDTNEKLFF	TGTGCCAGCAGCTTCCTCAAGGACACTAATGAAAAACTGTTTTTT
.	TRBV7-2	TRBJ2-7	.	CASSSLQISYEQYF	TGTGCCAGCAGCTCATTACAGATTTCGTACGAGCAGTACTTC
TRBD1	TRBV6-5	TRBJ1-2	few	CASSYVQGLGGYTF	TGTGCCAGCAGTTACGTACAGGGGCTGGGTGGCTACACCTTC
.	TRBV7-8	TRBJ1-5	.	CASSLGSGINQPQHF	TGTGCCAGCAGCTTAGGGTCAGGGATTAATCAGCCCCAGCATTTT
TRBD2	TRBV11-2	TRBJ2-4	.	CASSLGPGASGGGLAKNIQYF	TGTGCCAGCAGCTTAGGGCCCGGGGCTAGCGGGGGGGGCCTAGCCAAAAACATTCAGTACTTC
TRBD2	TRBV5-1	TRBJ2-5	.	CASSLRRTSGDQETQYF	TGCGCCAGCAGCTTGCGGCGGACTAGCGGGGATCAAGAGACCCAGTACTTC
.	TRBV6-5	TRBJ1-3	many	CASSYSGGNTIYF	TGTGCCAGCAGTTACTCCGGGGGAAACACCATATATTTT
.	TRBV4-1	TRBJ2-7	.	CASSQGSFAYEQYF	TGCGCCAGCAGCCAAGGTTCCTTCGCCTACGAGCAGTACTTC
.	TRBV2	TRBJ2-5	few	CASSERVGWQYF	TGTGCCAGCAGTGAAAGAGTCGGATGGCAGTACTTC
.	TRBV7-2	TRBJ2-1	.	CASSRLESEQFF	TGTGCCAGCAGTCGTCTAGAAAGTGAGCAGTTCTTC
.	TRBV24-1	TRBJ2-1	few	CATNQNNEQFF	TGTGCCACTAACCAAAACAATGAGCAGTTCTTC
TRBD2	TRBV7-9	TRBJ2-5	many	CASSLRTSGETQYF	TGTGCCAGCAGCTTGAGGACTAGCGGGGAGACCCAGTACTTC
TRBD1	TRBV6-5	TRBJ1-2	.	CASSYLESPQGASYGYTF	TGTGCCAGCAGTTACTTGGAATCTCCGCAGGGGGCGAGCTATGGCTACACCTTC
.	TRBV28	TRBJ2-5	few	CASSPPGHGTQYF	TGTGCCAGCAGTCCTCCGGGACACGGGACCCAGTACTTC
.	TRBV24-1	TRBJ2-1	few	CATSDSKTYLERYF	TGTGCCACCAGTGACTCCAAGACTTATCTCGAGCGGTACTTC
.	TRBV5-1	TRBJ2-1	few	CASSLVGAVSRQFF	TGCGCCAGCAGCTTGGTGGGGGCAGTTTCGCGTCAGTTCTTC
.	TRBV6-2/TRBV6-3	TRBJ2-1	.	CASSYPLRRLASDEQFF	TGTGCCAGCAGTTACCCCTTACGGCGGCTAGCTAGTGATGAGCAGTTCTTC
TRBD1	TRBV7-2	TRBJ2-7	.	CASSEIGGLVGYEQYF	TGTGCCAGCAGCGAAATAGGGGGCCTAGTAGGCTACGAGCAGTACTTC